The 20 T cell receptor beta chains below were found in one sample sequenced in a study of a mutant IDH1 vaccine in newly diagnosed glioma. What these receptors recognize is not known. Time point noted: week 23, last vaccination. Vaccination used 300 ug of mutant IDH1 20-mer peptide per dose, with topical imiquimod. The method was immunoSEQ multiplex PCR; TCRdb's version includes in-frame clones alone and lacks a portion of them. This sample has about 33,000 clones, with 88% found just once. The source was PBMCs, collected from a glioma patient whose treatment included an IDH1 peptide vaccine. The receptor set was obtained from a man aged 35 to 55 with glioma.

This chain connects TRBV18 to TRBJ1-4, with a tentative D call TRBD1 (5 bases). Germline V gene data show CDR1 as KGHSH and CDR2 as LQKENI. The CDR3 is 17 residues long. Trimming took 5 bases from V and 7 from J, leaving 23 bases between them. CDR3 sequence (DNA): TGTGCCAGCTCAACGGGGGACGGCGGGCTAGTCGGTGAAAAACTGTTTTTT. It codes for CASSTGDGGLVGEKLFF.

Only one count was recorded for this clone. CDR3 coding DNA: TGTGCCAGCAGCCTAGGAGGGGGTATCTACAATGAGCAGTTCTTC. Encoded protein: CASSLGGGIYNEQFF. The chain combines TRBV5-6 with TRBJ2-1; D might be TRBD1 or TRBD2, each matching 6 bases. The V end lost 4 bases, the J end lost 3 bases, and 14 bases lay between the germline ends. The CDR3 consists of 15 residues. Germline lookup yields CDR1 SGHDT and CDR2 YYEEEE.

The DNA of the CDR3 is TGCAGCGTTGCGTTACAGGGGTTGGCTAATGAAAAACTGTTTTTT. Its protein is CSVALQGLANEKLFF. The gene calls are TRBV29-1 and TRBJ1-4; the match to TRBD1 covers 7 bases. CDR3 size: 15 residues. The J segment lost 3 bases and the V segment lost 4 bases, leaving 8 bases of the junction unmatched. Germline values: CDR1 SQVTM, CDR2 ANQGSEA.

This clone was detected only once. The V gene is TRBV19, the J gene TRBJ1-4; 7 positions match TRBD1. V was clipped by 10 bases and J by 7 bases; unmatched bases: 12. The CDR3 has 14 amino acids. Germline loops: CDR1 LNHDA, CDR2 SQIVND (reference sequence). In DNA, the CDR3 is TGTGCCACCTCCGGACAGGCCAGGGGTGAAAAACTGTTTTTT. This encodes CATSGQARGEKLFF.

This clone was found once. The CDR3: CASSLAPSTDTQYF. The DNA for the CDR3 is TGTGCCAGCAGCTTAGCCCCTAGCACAGATACGCAGTATTTT. This sequence joins TRBV7-6 and TRBJ2-3; no clear D gene. The CDR3 is made up of 14 amino acids. The V and J ends lost 0 bases and 0 bases respectively, with 4 bases between them. Germline CDR1 is SGHVS and CDR2 is FNYEAQ. The full variable domain, rest sourced from reference TRBV7-6 and TRBJ2-3, is GAGVSQSPRYKVTKRGQDVALRCDPISGHVSLYWYRQALGQGPEFLTYFNYEAQQDKSGLPNDRFSAERPEGSISTLTIQRTEQRDSAMYRCASSLAPSTDTQYFGPGTRLTVL.

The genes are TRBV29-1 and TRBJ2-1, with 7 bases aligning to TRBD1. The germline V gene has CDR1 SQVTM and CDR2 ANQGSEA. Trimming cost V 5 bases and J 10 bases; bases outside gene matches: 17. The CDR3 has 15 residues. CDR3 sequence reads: CSVTNRGSTMKEQFF. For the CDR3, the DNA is TGCAGCGTTACTAACAGGGGATCTACAATGAAGGAGCAGTTCTTC.

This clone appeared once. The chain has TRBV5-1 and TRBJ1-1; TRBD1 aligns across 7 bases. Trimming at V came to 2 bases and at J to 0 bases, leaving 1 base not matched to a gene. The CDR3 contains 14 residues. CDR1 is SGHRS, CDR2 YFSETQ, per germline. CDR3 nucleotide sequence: TGCGCCAGCAGCTTAGGACAGGTGAACACTGAAGCTTTCTTT. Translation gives CASSLGQVNTEAFF.

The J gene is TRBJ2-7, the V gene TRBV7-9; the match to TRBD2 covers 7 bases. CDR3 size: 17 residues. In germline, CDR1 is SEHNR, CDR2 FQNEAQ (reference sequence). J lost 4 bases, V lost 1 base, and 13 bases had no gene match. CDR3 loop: CASSLGGGRSSGYEQYF. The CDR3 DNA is TGTGCCAGCAGCTTAGGTGGCGGGAGATCATCGGGGTACGAGCAGTACTTC.

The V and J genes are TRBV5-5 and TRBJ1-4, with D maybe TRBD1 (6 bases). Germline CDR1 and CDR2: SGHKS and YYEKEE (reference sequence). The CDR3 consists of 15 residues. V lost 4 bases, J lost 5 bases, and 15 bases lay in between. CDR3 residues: CASSPQGLTNEKLFF. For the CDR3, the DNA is TGTGCCAGCAGCCCCCAGGGGCTCACAAATGAAAAACTGTTTTTT.

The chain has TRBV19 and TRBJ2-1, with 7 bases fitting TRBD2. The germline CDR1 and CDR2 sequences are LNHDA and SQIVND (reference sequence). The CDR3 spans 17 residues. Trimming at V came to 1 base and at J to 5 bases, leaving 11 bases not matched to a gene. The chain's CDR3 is CASSIVWGSGTHNEQFF. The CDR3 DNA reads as TGTGCCAGTAGTATAGTTTGGGGAAGCGGGACCCACAATGAGCAGTTCTTC.

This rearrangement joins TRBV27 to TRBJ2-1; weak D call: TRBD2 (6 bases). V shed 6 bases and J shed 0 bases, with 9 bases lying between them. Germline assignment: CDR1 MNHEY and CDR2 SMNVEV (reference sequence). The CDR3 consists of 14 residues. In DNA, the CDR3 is TGTGCCAGCAGAAGGGACTTCTCCTACAATGAGCAGTTCTTC. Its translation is CASRRDFSYNEQFF.

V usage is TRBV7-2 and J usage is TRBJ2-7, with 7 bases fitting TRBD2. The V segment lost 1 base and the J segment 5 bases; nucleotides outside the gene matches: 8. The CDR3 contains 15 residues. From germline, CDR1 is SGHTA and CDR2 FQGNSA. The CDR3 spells CASSLVGGSLNEQYF. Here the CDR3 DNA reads TGTGCCAGCAGCTTAGTTGGCGGGAGTCTAAACGAGCAGTACTTC.

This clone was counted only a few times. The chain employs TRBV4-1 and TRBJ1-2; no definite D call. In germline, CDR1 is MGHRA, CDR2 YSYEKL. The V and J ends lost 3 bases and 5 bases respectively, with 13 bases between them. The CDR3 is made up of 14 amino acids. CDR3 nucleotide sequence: TGCGCCAGCAGCCACAACCCCTTGGGGTATGGCTACACCTTC. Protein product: CASSHNPLGYGYTF.

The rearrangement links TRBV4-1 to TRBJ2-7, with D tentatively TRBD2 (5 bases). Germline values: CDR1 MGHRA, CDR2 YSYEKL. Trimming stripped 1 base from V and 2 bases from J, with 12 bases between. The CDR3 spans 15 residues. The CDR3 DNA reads TGCGCCAGCAGCCAAGCCCCGGGAACCGCCTACGAGCAGTACTTC. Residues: CASSQAPGTAYEQYF.

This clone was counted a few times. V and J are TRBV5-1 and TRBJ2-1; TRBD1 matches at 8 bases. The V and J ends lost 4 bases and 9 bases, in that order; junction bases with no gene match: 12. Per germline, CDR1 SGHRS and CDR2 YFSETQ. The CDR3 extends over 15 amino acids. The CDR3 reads CASSLYGQGGTEQFF. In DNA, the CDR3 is TGCGCCAGCAGCCTCTACGGACAGGGAGGAACTGAGCAGTTCTTC.

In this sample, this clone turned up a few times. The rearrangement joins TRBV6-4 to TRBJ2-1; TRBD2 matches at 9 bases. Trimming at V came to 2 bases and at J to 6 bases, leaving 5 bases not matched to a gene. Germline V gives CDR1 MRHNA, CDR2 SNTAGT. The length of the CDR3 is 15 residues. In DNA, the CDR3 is TGTGCCAGCAGTGACGGGGAGCGGGAGGTCAATGAGCAGTTCTTC. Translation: CASSDGEREVNEQFF.

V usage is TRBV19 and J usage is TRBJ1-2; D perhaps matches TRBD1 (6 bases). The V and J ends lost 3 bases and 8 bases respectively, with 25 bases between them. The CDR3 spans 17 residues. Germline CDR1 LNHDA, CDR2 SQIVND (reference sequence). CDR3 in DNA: TGTGCCAGTAGTATGGGCGGCCCCGAGCAGGGGCCATGGGGCTACACCTTC. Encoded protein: CASSMGGPEQGPWGYTF.

CDR3 bases: TGCAGCGTTGACAGGGGCGGCACTGAAGCTTTCTTT. As protein: CSVDRGGTEAFF. J is TRBJ1-1 and V is TRBV29-1, with D possibly being TRBD1 (6 bases). This CDR3 has 12 amino acids. V dropped 3 bases and J dropped 4 bases, with 9 bases sitting between them. Germline loops: CDR1 SQVTM, CDR2 ANQGSEA. Supplemented by reference TRBV29-1 and TRBJ1-1, the full variable domain reads SAVISQKPSRDICQRGTSLTIQCQVDSQVTMMFWYRQQPGQSLTLIATANQGSEATYESGFVIDKFPISRPNLTFSTLTVSNMSPEDSSIYLCSVDRGGTEAFFGQGTRLTVV.

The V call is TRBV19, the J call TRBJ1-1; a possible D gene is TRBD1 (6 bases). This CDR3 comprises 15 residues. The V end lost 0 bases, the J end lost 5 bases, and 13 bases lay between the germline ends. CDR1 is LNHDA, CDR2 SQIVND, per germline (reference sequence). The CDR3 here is CASSIDGGFVTEAFF. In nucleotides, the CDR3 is TGTGCCAGTAGTATAGATGGGGGCTTCGTGACTGAAGCTTTCTTT. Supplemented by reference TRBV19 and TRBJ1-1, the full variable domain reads DGGITQSPKYLFRKEGQNVTLSCEQNLNHDAMYWYRQDPGQGLRLIYYSQIVNDFQKGDIAEGYSVSREKKESFPLTVTSAQKNPTAFYLCASSIDGGFVTEAFFGQGTRLTVV.

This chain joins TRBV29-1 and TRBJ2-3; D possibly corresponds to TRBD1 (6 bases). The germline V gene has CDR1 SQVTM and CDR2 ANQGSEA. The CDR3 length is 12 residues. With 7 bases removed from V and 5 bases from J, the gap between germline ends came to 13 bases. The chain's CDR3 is CSAQGRGDTQYF. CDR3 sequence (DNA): TGCAGCGCCCAGGGCAGGGGAGATACGCAGTATTTT.